This entry features one T cell receptor (beta chain) sequence. Its specificity is unknown. Clones were sequenced by immunoSEQ multiplex PCR, and TCRdb holds only the in-frame ones, with some missing. Among about 130,000 clones, approximately 90% were seen once, and the ten largest hold 6.9%. The source of the sample is a study of T cell responses to AZD1222 COVID-19 vaccine. Regarding the study as a whole: The number of AZD1222 recipients seropositive at baseline was only five to seven. Nearly half of spike-specific TCRs reportedly target variant regions that are unmutated in the B.1.351 and B.1.1.7 variants.

Trimming shortened V by 1 base and J by 3 bases, and 10 bases separated the two germline ends. This CDR3 spans 14 amino acids. CDR1 and CDR2 (germline): SGHKS, YYEKEE (reference sequence). V usage is TRBV5-5 and J usage is TRBJ1-2; TRBD1 is a possible D gene (6 bases). The input for sequencing was peripheral blood, taken on day 0 of AZD1222 vaccination. This sequence originates from an adult in good health. CDR3 loop: CASSLSGDDYGYTF. The CDR3 region has the DNA TGTGCCAGCAGCTTGTCAGGGGACGACTATGGCTACACCTTC.